The table lists the clone carrying this T cell receptor beta chain with a few counts. The record originates from a study of early T cells in non-severe SARS-CoV-2 infection. Unique molecular identifiers were added to individual cDNA molecules. One entry per CDR3 protein, called by TCRdb with MiXCR from the 5' RACE reads. The data contain some 98,000 distinct CDR3 sequences, roughly 17% of them singletons. This TCR came from an adult who was a healthcare worker with PCR-confirmed SARS-CoV-2 infection or an uninfected control (not recorded which). What was sequenced was whole blood.

DNA of the CDR3: TGTGCCTGGAGTGTACTGGCCAGCTCCTATAATTCACCCCTCCACTTT. It encodes CAWSVLASSYNSPLHF. The V call is TRBV30, the J call TRBJ1-6; D call uncertain. The CDR3 consists of 16 residues. Germline values: CDR1 GTSNPN, CDR2 SVGIG (reference sequence). Trimming left V 0 bases short and J 0 bases short, with 9 bases between.